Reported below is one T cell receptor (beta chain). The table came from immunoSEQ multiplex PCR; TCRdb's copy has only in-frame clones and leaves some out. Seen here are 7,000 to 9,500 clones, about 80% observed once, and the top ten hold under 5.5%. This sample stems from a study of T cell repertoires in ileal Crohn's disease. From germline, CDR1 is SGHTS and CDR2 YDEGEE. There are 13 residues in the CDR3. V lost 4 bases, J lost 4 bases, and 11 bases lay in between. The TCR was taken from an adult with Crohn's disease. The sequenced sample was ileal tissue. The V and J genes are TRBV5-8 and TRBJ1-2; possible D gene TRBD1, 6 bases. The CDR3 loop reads CASSEGQLYGYTF. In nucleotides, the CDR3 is TGTGCCAGCAGCGAAGGACAGCTCTATGGCTACACCTTC.